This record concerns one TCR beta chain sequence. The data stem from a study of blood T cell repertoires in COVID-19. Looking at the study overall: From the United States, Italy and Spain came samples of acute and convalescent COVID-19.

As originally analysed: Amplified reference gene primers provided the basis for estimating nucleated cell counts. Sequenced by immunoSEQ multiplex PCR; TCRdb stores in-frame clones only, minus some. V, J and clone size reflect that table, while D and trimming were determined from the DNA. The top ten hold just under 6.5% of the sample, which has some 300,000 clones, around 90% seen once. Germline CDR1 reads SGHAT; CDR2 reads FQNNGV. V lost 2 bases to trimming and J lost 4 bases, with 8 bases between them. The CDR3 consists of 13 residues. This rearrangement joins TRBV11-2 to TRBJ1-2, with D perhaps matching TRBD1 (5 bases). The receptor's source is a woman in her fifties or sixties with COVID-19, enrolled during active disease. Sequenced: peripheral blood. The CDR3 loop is CASSLYGGYGYTF. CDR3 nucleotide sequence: TGTGCCAGCAGCTTATACGGGGGCTATGGCTACACCTTC.